Described below is a single T cell receptor (beta chain) sequence and its context. As originally analysed: Amplification from reference gene primers served as the basis for estimated nucleated cell counts. Method: immunoSEQ multiplex PCR; TCRdb's copy keeps in-frame clones and lacks some. That table supplies the V and J calls and clone size; D and trimming were determined from the DNA. Of 70,000 to 100,000 clones listed, about 91% are singletons. This record belongs to a study of blood T cell repertoires in COVID-19. Across the study: From T cells, B-cell-depleted T cells, or PBMCs came the material, which was cDNA or gDNA.

The sequence was obtained from a woman in her 70s with acute or convalescent COVID-19. The source material was peripheral blood.

CDR3 DNA: TGTGCCAGTAGTTCCCGGACTAGCGGGAGCACCGGGGAGCTGTTTTTT. Protein product: CASSSRTSGSTGELFF. This chain connects TRBV19 to TRBJ2-2; 13 bases are a match to TRBD2. Germline values: CDR1 LNHDA, CDR2 SQIVND (reference sequence). The V and J ends lost 5 bases and 4 bases, in that order; junction bases with no gene match: 4. The CDR3 is 16 residues long. Based on the CDR3 plus reference TRBV19 and TRBJ2-2, the full variable domain is DGGITQSPKYLFRKEGQNVTLSCEQNLNHDAMYWYRQDPGQGLRLIYYSQIVNDFQKGDIAEGYSVSREKKESFPLTVTSAQKNPTAFYLCASSSRTSGSTGELFFGEGSRLTVL.